This TCR beta chain derives from a study of cytomegalovirus exposure and HLA in healthy donors (dated by TCRdb to about 2017). For context, the study as a whole: According to an earlier analysis of around 600 of the donors, about 179 million T cells yielded 100 million or so unique TCR beta sequences and about 280 Gb of sequence data. The study was designed to test whether signatures of past pathogen exposure could be identified by cataloging public T cell receptors. Every repertoire in the discovery cohort had been generated on one and the same sequencing platform. In an earlier analysis of roughly 600 of the donors, high-throughput TCR beta sequencing was used to judge whether each TCR beta V gene segment behaved as functional or pseudogenic. HLA typing covered class I and class II loci at four-digit resolution. The number of donors typed differed by locus, with about 620-630 for A, B, C, DRB1 and DQB1, 522 for DQA1, over 600 for DPA1, and 472 for DPB1. In the later analysis, no new phenotypic data were used to find candidate immune exposures; instead, reliance was placed on TCR beta sequences and their occurrence across donors. An early release that covered roughly 600 HLA-typed donors contained approximately 290 gigabases of sequencing data and tens of millions of unique TCR sequences. Among roughly 400 genotyped donors of the cohort, an average of roughly 240,000 unique TCR beta nucleotide sequences were sequenced per donor, roughly 20% of them non-productive. Because of strong linkage in the cohort, a few DR-DQ haplotypes were treated as single units for association and clustering. To predict cytomegalovirus infection status, the study brought together high-throughput TCR immunosequencing, statistical association of individual TCRs with disease status, and machine learning. A later genetic analysis took genome-wide SNP genotypes for about 65% of the roughly 670 donors and used that subset as a discovery cohort. A separate validation cohort of roughly 130 different subjects was used in addition to the roughly 670-subject first cohort. A later analysis re-analyzed previously published TCR beta repertoires from 666 donors and added high-resolution HLA genotyping to study TCR occurrence patterns. Donor age, sex, ethnicity and CMV serostatus were compiled together with the repertoire data. The T cell repertoires of under 700 subjects were profiled by immunosequencing and related to cytomegalovirus serostatus. Of the 350 to 450 genotyped donors, approximately 80% were placed in the genetic ancestry cluster associated with self-reported Caucasian donors.

Summary of the overall study and its limitations: Only TCR beta chains were sequenced in this cohort, and the absence of alpha or paired-chain data limited detectable features. When HLA alleles, especially DR and DQ, strongly co-occurred, TCR associations were difficult to assign to individual alleles. According to a later analysis, parvovirus B19, influenza, CMV and Epstein-Barr virus appeared linked to several top co-occurrence clusters. For the cohort, immune exposure information was limited to CMV serostatus. Presence/absence analyses assumed roughly uniform sequencing depth across donors, an assumption that may not hold. The authors suggested that the approach could potentially be extended to other disease states and immunological phenotypes. Because some donors lacked HLA typing at each locus, the association tests relied only on the typed subset. In a later analysis, some 18,000 TCR beta sequences were associated with specific HLA alleles at a false discovery rate of 0.05. Across donors, most TCR sequences were observed very rarely, whereas some public TCRs were present in many individuals. Compared with the approximately 720-donor mean, donors in an Asian-associated ancestry cluster had fewer N-insertions in productive TCRs, according to a later genetic analysis. In an earlier analysis of approximately 590 of the donors, most TCR beta V segments appeared in productive rearrangements about 90% or about 30% of the time, broadly matching IMGT annotations. An association between a missense DCLRE1C variant and V-gene and J-gene trimming of TCR beta chains was found in a later genetic analysis and replicated in an independent cohort. A group of highly shared sequence variants was considered likely to be a technical artifact of the sequencing pipeline. Some IMGT-functional V segments, including TRBV6-2 and TRBV6-3, could not be told apart with the 87-base-pair reads, so those segments were excluded. In a later analysis, most CMV-associated TCR beta chains were found to appear HLA-restricted, with HLA associations seemingly driven largely by CMV exposure. In a later analysis, TCR association rates were found to vary across HLA loci, with the most associated TCRs seen for DRB1 alleles and the fewest for HLA-C alleles. A further reported finding was that TCR beta sequences accurately predicted the HLA-A and HLA-B alleles for most subjects in the first cohort. The study gave a list of some 150 TCR beta chains associated with cytomegalovirus. The earlier analysis of 587 of the donors excluded roughly 17 rarely observed V segments, including chromosome 9 orphons, because counts were too low. In vitro tests confirmed that three of the cytomegalovirus-associated TCR beta chains recognize cytomegalovirus antigens. Linkage disequilibrium might explain the correlated functional status among segregating V segments, but an unknown experimental factor could not be excluded. In a later analysis, HLA-associated TCR beta chains were found to be more clonally expanded and to have lower generation probabilities than equally common non-associated chains. Cytomegalovirus status was reported to be diagnosed by the classifier with high specificity and sensitivity in both the original and validation cohorts.

The cysteine opens and the phenylalanine closes a CDR3 of 14 amino acids. Left in the record is the CDR3 DNA by itself, 42 bases read in frame from the first base. Here V drops 3 bases and J drops 5 bases, and the junction holds 3 bases not matched to any gene. The germline V gene (reference sequence) gives CDR1 as MNHNY and CDR2 as SVGAGI. The library was produced with the immunoSEQ multiplex PCR assay. For the multiplex PCR, a mixture combining 60 forward primers for TCR Vbeta segments and 13 reverse primers for TCR Jbeta segments was used. A multiplex PCR assay on genomic DNA amplified the CDR3 region of rearranged TCR beta genes. The Illumina HiSeq System was used to sequence the amplified TCR beta libraries as 87-base-pair reads. As for how the authors treated the data: A later analysis tallied around 87 million unique TCR beta chains across the 666 repertoires, and about 10 million of those chains were shared by two or more donors. To remove PCR and sequencing errors, raw reads were error-corrected and collapsed into unique sequences using a nearest-neighbor algorithm that merged closely related sequences. CDR3 sequences were aligned to IMGT reference sequences to assign V, D and J gene segments. For a sequence to be retained, a match of at least six nucleotides was required to both a V gene segment and a J gene segment. Rearrangements were called productive when the CDR3 lacked stop codons and stayed in frame with V and J; all others were non-productive. Following IMGT convention, CDR3 was defined as the stretch from the second conserved V-encoded cysteine up to the conserved J-encoded phenylalanine. The earlier analysis of 587 of the donors excluded sequences that lacked an unambiguous match to a single V gene segment. In an earlier analysis of several hundred of the donors, V segments were called functional above 56.7% productive rearrangements and were called segregating when the between-donor standard deviation exceeded 5%. A statistical classification framework was developed to diagnose cytomegalovirus status using the catalog of TCR beta chain sequences. In a later analysis, TCR nucleotide sequences were compared against IMGT/GENE-DB human TR gene sequences so that V and J genes could be assigned. A later analysis assigned CDR3 sequences and most-parsimonious VDJ recombination scenarios with the TCRdist pipeline. In a later analysis, each TCR beta chain was defined by its CDR3 amino acid sequence together with its V-gene family, and reads lacking a unique V-gene family were excluded. A later analysis removed several hundred highly shared, low-generation-probability nucleotide sequences to deal with suspected cross-contamination and a sequencing artifact. A later analysis calculated a clonal expansion index for each public chain from normalized within-repertoire ranks of inferred template counts. In a later analysis, generation probabilities were computed using a VDJ recombination model fitted to out-of-frame rearrangements, and the results were checked against IGoR. A later analysis scored TCR-TCR, TCR-HLA and TCR-CMV co-occurrence with hypergeometric tests, applying a repertoire-size bias correction to TCR pairs. False discovery rates were estimated in a later analysis by permuting HLA or CMV assignments 20 times. In a later analysis, co-occurring TCRs were grouped using DBSCAN, with TCRdist sequence similarity added in when clustering inside HLA-allele-positive subsets. Repertoires with fewer than 30,000 or more than 120,000 public chains were left out of co-occurrence clustering, as were about 5 repertoires with anomalous nucleotide sharing. TCRdb provides this immuneACCESS table in a form limited to in-frame rearrangements. Some clones are lacking; in checked studies, under half of them reflect an unresolved V gene, and why the rest are absent is not known. V and J calls and clone size are copied from that table; D and trimming were computed from the DNA. This sample lists fewer than 250,000 clones; around 79% were detected once. Clones ranked in the top ten supply 1.6% of the sample.

This clone was counted only a few times. Its antigen is unknown. No base quality values were provided; no much bigger clone lies one nucleotide off. The cohort consisted of 600 to 700 healthy bone marrow donors. At the time of sampling, all cohort members were nominally healthy, though unrecorded immune exposures were likely present. The donor was CMV seronegative and belonged to the group of 352 seronegative cohort members. Every donor gave a peripheral blood sample, and the peripheral blood mononuclear cells from that sample were used for TCR beta sequencing. Genomic DNA was extracted from the blood cell samples with the Qiagen DNeasy Blood Extraction Kit.

Recombination linked TRBV6-6 to TRBJ2-2, with 7 middle bases fitting TRBD1. This TCR was recovered from a woman younger than 35 in good health and CMV-seronegative. Sequenced input: PBMCs. The sequenced DNA: TGTGCCAGCAGTTATCTGACAGGGACCGGGGAGCTGTTTTTT. Its translation is CASSYLTGTGELFF.